A single T cell receptor (beta chain) is shown here with its context. This specimen comes from a study of shared clonotypes between healthy human individuals. Within Nashville, Tennessee resided all donors, each a Caucasian adult. Partitioning of CD4+ cells yielded a CD45RA+ naive subset and a CD45RA-negative memory subset. Trimming shortened V by 7 bases and J by 7 bases, and 20 bases separated the two germline ends. The CDR3 contains 15 residues. Germline V gene data show CDR1 as MNHNY and CDR2 as SVGAGI (reference sequence). At the deep level, the assay was run. Here immunoSEQ multiplex PCR was the method, and the copy in TCRdb shows in-frame clones only, minus some. This sample yields around 2.1 million clones, of which under 97% are seen a single time; more than 0.1% belongs to the top ten.

The receptor comes from a man younger than 35 in good health. The chain uses TRBV6-6 and TRBJ1-5; tentatively, D is TRBD1 (6 bases). The sequencing input was naive CD4+ T cells sorted from blood. Subset here: CD45RA+ positively selected. CDR3 sequence reads: CASTRGPRGWQPQHF. CDR3 nucleotides: TGTGCCAGCACCAGGGGCCCCCGGGGGTGGCAGCCCCAGCATTTT.